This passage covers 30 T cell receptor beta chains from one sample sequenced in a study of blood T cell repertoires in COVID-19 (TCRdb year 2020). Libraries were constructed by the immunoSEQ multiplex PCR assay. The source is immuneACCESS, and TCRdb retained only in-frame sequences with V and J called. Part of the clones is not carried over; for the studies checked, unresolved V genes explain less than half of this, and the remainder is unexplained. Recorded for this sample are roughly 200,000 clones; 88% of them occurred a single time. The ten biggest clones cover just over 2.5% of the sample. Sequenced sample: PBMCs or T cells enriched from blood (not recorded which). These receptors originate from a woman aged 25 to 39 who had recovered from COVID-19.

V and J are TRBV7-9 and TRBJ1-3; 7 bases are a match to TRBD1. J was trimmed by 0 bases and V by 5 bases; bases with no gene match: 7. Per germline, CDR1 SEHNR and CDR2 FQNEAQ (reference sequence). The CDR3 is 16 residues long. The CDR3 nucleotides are TGTGCCAGCAGCCCCTCGACAGGGCGCTCTGGAAACACCATATATTTT. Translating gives CASSPSTGRSGNTIYF. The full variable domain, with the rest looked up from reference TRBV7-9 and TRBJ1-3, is DTGVSQNPRHKITKRGQNVTFRCDPISEHNRLYWYRQTLGQGPEFLTYFQNEAQLEKSRLLSDRFSAERPKGSFSTLEIQRTEQGDSAMYLCASSPSTGRSGNTIYFGEGSWLTVV.

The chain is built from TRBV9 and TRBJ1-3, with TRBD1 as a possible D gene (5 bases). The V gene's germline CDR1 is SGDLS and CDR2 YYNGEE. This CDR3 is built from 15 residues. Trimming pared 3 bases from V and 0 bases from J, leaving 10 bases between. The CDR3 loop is CASSAGLYSGNTIYF. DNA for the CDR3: TGTGCCAGCAGCGCGGGACTGTACTCTGGAAACACCATATATTTT.

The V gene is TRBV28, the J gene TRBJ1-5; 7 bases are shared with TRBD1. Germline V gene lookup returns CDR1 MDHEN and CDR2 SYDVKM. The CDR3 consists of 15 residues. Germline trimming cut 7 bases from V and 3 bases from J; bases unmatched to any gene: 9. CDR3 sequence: CASTPTGTANQPQHF. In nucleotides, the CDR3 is TGTGCCAGCACCCCTACGGGGACAGCCAATCAGCCCCAGCATTTT. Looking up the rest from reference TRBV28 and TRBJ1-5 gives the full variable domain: DVKVTQSSRYLVKRTGEKVFLECVQDMDHENMFWYRQDPGLGLRLIYFSYDVKMKEKGDIPEGYSVSREKKERFSLILESASTNQTSMYLCASTPTGTANQPQHFGDGTRLSIL.

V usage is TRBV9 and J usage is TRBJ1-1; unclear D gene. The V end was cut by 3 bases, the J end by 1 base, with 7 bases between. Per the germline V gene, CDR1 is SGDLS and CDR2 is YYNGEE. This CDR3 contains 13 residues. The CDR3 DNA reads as TGTGCCAGCAGCGGTCATTCGAACACTGAAGCTTTCTTT. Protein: CASSGHSNTEAFF.

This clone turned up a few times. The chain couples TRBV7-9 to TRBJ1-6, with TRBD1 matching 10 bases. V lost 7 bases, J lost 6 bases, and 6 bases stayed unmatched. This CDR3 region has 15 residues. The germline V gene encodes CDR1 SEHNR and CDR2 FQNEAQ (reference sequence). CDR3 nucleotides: TGTGCCAGCAAAGCTGGGACAGGGGTTAATTCACCCCTCCACTTT. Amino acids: CASKAGTGVNSPLHF.

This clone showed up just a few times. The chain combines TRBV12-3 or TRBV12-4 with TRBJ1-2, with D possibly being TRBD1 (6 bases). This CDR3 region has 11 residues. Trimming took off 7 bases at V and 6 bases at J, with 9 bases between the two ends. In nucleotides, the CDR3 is TGTGCCAGCATCTCAGGGGATGGCTACACCTTC. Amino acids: CASISGDGYTF.

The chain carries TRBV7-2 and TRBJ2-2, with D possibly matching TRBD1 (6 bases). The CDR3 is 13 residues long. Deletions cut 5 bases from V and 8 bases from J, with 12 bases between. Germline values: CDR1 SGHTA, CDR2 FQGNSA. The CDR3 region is CASSRQGTGELFF. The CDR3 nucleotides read TGTGCCAGCAGCCGTCAGGGGACGGGGGAGCTGTTTTTT.

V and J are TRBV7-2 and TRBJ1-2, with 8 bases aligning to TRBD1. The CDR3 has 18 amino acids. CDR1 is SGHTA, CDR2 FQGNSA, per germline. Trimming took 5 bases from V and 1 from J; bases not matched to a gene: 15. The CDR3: CASSLPRDRSTINYGYTF. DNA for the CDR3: TGTGCCAGCAGCCTACCCAGGGACAGGAGTACAATTAACTATGGCTACACCTTC.

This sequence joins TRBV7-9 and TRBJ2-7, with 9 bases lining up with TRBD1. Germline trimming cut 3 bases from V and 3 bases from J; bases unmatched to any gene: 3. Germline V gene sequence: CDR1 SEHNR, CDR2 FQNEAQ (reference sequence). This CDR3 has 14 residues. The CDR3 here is CASSFGTGNYEQYF. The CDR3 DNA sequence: TGTGCCAGCAGCTTTGGGACAGGGAACTACGAGCAGTACTTC.

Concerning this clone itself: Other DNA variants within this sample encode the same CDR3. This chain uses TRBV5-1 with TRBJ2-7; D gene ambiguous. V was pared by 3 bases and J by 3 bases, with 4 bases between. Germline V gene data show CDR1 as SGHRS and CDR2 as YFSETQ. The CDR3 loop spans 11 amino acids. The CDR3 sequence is CASSSNYEQYF. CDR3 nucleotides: TGCGCCAGCAGCTCAAACTACGAGCAGTACTTC.

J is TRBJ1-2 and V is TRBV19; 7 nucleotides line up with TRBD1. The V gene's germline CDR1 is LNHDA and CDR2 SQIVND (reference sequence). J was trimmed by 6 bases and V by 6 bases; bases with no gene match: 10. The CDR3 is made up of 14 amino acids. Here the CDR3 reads CASRGGEFGNGYTF. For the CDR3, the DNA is TGTGCCAGTAGAGGGGGCGAGTTCGGAAATGGCTACACCTTC.

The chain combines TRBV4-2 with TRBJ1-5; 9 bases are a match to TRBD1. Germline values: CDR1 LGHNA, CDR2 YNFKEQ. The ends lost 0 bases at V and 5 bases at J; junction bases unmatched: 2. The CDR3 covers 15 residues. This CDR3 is CASSQERTGDQPQHF. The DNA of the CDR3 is TGTGCCAGCAGCCAAGAGAGGACAGGGGATCAGCCCCAGCATTTT.

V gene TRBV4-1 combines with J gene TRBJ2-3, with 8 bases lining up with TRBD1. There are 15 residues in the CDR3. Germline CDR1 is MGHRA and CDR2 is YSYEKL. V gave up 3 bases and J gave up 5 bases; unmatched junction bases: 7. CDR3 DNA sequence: TGCGCCAGCAGCCACGAAGGACAGGGAGAAGATACGCAGTATTTT. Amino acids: CASSHEGQGEDTQYF.

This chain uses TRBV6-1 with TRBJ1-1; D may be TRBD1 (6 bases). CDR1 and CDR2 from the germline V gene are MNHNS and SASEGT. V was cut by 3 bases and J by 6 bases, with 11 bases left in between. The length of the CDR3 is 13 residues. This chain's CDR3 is CASSDGQRAEAFF. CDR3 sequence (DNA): TGTGCCAGCAGTGATGGACAGAGGGCTGAAGCTTTCTTT.

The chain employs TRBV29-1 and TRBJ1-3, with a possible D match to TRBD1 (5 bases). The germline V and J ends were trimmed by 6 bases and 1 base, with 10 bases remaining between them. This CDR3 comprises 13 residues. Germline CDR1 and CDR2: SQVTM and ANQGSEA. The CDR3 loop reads CSVRRGSGNTIYF. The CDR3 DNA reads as TGCAGCGTAAGGAGGGGATCTGGAAACACCATATATTTT.

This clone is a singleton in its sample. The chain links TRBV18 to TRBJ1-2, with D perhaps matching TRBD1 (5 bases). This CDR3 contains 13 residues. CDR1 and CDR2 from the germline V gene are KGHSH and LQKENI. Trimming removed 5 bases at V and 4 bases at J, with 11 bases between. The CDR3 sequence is CASSSRGTYGYTF. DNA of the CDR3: TGTGCCAGCTCAAGTAGGGGTACCTATGGCTACACCTTC.

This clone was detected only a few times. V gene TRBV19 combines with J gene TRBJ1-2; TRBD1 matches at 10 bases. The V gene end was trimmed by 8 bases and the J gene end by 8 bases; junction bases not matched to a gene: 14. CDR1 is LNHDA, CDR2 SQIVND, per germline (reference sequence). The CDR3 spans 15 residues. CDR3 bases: TGTGCCAGTCACCAACTGGAGACAGGGGGCCCGGGCTACACCTTC. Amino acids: CASHQLETGGPGYTF. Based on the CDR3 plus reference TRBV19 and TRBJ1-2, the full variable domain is DGGITQSPKYLFRKEGQNVTLSCEQNLNHDAMYWYRQDPGQGLRLIYYSQIVNDFQKGDIAEGYSVSREKKESFPLTVTSAQKNPTAFYLCASHQLETGGPGYTFGSGTRLTVV.

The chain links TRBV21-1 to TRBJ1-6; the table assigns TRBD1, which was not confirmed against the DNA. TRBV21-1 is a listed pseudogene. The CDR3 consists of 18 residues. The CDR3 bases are TGTGCCAGCAGGGGACAGGGGGCAGAAAGCTCCTATAATTCACCCCTCCACTTT. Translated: CASRGQGAESSYNSPLHF.

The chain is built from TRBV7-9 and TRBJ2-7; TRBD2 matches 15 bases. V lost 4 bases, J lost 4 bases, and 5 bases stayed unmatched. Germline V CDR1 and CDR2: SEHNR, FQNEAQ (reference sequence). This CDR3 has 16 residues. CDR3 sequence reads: CASSSPGLAGGYEQYF. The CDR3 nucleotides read TGTGCCAGCAGCTCCCCCGGACTAGCGGGGGGGTACGAGCAGTACTTC.

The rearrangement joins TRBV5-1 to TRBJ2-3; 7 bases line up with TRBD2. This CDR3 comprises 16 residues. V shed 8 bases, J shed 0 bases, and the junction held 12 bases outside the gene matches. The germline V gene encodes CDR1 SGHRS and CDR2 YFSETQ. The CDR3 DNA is TGCGCCAGTAAAAGTCGGCTAGCGGAGAGCACAGATACGCAGTATTTT. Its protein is CASKSRLAESTDTQYF.

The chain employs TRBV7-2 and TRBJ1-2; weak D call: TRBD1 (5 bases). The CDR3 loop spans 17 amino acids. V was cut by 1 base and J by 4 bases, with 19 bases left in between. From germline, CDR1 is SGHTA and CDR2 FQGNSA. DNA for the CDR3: TGTGCCAGCAGCTTAGTTAGTCAGGGTCCTGGGGTCTATGGCTACACCTTC. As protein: CASSLVSQGPGVYGYTF.

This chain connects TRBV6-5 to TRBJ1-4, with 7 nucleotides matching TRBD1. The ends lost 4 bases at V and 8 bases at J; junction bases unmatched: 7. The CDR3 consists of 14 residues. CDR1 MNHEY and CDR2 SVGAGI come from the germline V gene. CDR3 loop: CASSLTGFGEKLFF. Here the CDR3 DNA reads TGTGCCAGCAGTTTGACAGGGTTTGGCGAAAAACTGTTTTTT.

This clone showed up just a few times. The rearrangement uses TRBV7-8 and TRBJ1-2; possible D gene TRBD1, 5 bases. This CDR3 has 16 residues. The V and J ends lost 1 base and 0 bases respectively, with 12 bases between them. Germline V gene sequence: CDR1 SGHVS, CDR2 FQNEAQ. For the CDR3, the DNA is TGTGCCAGCAGCTTAGGGCAGGGCACCACTAACTATGGCTACACCTTC. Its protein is CASSLGQGTTNYGYTF.

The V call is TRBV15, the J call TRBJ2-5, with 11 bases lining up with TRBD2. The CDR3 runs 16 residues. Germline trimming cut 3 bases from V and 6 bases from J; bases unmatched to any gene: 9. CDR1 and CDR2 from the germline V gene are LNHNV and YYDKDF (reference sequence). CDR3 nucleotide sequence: TGTGCCACCAGCAGTGGGAATAGCGGGGGGGCAAAGACCCAGTACTTC. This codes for CATSSGNSGGAKTQYF. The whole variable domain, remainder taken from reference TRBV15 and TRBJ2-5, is DAMVIQNPRYQVTQFGKPVTLSCSQTLNHNVMYWYQQKSSQAPKLLFHYYDKDFNNEADTPDNFQSRRPNTSFCFLDIRSPGLGDTAMYLCATSSGNSGGAKTQYFGPGTRLLVL.

CDR3: CASSILRTGTYGYTF. For the CDR3, the DNA is TGTGCCAGTAGTATCCTACGGACAGGGACCTATGGCTACACCTTC. This chain links TRBV19 with TRBJ1-2; 8 bases line up with TRBD1. Germline values: CDR1 LNHDA, CDR2 SQIVND (reference sequence). This CDR3 has 15 amino acids. The trim removed 3 bases at V and 4 bases at J, leaving 7 bases unmatched.

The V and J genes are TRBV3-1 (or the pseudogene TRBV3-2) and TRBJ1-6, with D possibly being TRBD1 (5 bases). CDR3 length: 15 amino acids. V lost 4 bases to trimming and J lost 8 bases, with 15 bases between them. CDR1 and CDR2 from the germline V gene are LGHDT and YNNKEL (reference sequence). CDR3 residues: CASSPRGGMDSPLHF. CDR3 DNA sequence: TGTGCCAGCAGCCCGAGGGGAGGGATGGATTCACCCCTCCACTTT.

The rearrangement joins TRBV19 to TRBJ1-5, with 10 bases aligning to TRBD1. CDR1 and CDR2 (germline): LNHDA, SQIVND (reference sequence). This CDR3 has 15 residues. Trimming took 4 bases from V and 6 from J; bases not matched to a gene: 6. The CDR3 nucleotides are TGTGCCAGTAGTACCGGGACAGGGGCCGGTCAGCCCCAGCATTTT. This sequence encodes CASSTGTGAGQPQHF.

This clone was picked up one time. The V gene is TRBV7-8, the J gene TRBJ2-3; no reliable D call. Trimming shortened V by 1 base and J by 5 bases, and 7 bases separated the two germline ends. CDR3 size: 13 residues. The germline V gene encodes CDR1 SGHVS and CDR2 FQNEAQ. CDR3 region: CASSLGYGDTQYF. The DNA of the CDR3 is TGTGCCAGCAGCTTAGGTTACGGAGATACGCAGTATTTT. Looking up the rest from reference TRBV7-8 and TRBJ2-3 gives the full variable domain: GAGVSQSPRYKVAKRGQDVALRCDPISGHVSLFWYQQALGQGPEFLTYFQNEAQLDKSGLPSDRFFAERPEGSVSTLKIQRTQQEDSAVYLCASSLGYGDTQYFGPGTRLTVL.

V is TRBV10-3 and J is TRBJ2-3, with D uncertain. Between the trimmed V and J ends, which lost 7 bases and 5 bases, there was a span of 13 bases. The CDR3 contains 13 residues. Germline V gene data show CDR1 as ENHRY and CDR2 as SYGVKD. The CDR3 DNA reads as TGTGCCATCAATGGAGCCTCCGGAGATACGCAGTATTTT. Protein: CAINGASGDTQYF.

CDR3 residues: CASSPLAGVSYEQYF. The CDR3 coding sequence is TGTGCCAGCAGTCCCCTAGCGGGAGTTTCCTACGAGCAGTACTTC. The genes are TRBV7-8 and TRBJ2-7; the match to TRBD2 covers 10 bases. With V trimmed by 6 bases and J by 1 base, 6 bases remained unmatched. The V gene's germline CDR1 is SGHVS and CDR2 FQNEAQ. This CDR3 is 15 amino acids long.